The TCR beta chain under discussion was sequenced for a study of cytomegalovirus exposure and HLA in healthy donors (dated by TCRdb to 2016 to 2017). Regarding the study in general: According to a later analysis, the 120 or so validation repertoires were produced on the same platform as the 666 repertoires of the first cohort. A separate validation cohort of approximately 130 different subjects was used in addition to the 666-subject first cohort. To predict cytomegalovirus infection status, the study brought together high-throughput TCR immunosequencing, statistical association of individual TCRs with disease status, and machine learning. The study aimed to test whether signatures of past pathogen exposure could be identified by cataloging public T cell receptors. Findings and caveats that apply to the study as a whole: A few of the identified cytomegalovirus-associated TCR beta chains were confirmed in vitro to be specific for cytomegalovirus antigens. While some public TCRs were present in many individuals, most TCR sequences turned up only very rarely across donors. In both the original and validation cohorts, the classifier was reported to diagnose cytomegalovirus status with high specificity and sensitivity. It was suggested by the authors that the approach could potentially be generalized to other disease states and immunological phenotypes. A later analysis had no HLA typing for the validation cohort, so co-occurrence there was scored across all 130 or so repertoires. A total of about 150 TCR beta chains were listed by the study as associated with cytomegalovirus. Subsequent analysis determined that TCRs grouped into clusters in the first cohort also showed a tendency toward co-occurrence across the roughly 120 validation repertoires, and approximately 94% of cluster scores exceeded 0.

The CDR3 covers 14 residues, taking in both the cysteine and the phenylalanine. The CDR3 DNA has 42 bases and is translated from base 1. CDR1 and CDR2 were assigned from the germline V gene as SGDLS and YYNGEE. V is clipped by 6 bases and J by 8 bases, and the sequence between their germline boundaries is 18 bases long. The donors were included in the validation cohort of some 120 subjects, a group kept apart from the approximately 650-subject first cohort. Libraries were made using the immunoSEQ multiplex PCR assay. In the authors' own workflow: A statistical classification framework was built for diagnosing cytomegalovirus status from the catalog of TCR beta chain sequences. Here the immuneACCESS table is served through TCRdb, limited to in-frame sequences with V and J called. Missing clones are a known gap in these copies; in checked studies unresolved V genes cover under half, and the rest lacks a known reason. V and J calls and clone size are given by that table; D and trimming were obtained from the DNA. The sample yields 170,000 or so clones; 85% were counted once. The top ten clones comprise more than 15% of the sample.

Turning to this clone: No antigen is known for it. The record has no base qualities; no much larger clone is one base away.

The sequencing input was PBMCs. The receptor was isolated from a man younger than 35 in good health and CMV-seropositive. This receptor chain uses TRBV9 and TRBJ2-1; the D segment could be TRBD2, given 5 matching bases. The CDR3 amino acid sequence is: CASTILTPGDEQFF. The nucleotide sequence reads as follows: TGTGCCAGCACTATTTTGACCCCCGGGGATGAGCAGTTCTTC.